The sequence of this T cell receptor beta chain was determined in a study of cytomegalovirus exposure and HLA in healthy donors. The study's findings and limits: TCR beta sequences reportedly predicted most subjects' HLA-A and HLA-B alleles accurately.

Amplification used 60 Vbeta primers and 13 Jbeta primers. Some clones are missing from TCRdb's copy, which holds only in-frame ones; the method was immunoSEQ multiplex PCR. Across approximately 100,000 clones, the top ten clones capture 15% to 19% of the sample. Details on this clone: Its antigen remains unknown.

The sequenced sample consisted of PBMCs. This receptor was identified in a man aged 50-60 years in good health and CMV-seropositive.

The CDR3 DNA is TGTGCCACCAGCAGAGAAAGGGGCACTGAAGCTTTCTTT. Protein: CATSRERGTEAFF. This sequence joins TRBV15 and TRBJ1-1, with D possibly being TRBD1 (5 bases). Trimming shortened V by 0 bases and J by 4 bases, and 6 bases separated the two germline ends. Germline V gene sequence: CDR1 LNHNV, CDR2 YYDKDF (reference sequence). The CDR3 covers 13 residues.